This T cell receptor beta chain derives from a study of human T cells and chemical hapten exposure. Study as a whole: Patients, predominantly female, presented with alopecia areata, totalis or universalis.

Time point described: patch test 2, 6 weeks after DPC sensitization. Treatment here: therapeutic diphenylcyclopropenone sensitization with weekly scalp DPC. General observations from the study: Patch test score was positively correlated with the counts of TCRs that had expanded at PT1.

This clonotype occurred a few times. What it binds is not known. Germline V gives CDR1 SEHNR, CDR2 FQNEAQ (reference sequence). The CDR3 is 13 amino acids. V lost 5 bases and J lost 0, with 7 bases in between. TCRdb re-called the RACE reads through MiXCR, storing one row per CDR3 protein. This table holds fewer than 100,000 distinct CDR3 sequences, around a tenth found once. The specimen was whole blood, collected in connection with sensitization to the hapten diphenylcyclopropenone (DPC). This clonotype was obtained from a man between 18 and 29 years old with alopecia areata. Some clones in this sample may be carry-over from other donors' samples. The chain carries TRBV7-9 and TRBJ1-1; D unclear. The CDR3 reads CASSLTMNTEAFF. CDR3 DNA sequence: TGTGCCAGCAGCCTAACCATGAACACTGAAGCTTTCTTT.